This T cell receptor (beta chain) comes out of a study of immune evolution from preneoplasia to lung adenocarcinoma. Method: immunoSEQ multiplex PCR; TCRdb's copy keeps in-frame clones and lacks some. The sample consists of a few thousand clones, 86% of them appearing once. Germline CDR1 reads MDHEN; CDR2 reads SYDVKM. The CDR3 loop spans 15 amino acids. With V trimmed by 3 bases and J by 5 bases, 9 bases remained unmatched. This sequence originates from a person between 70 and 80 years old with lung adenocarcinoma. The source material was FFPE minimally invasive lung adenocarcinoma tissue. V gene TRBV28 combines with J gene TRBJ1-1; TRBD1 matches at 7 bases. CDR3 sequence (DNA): TGTGCCAGCAGTTTCGTCCCCCAGGGGGGGACTGAAGCTTTCTTT. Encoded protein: CASSFVPQGGTEAFF.